This T cell receptor beta chain appears in the sequencing data of a study of PD-L1 blockade in urothelial cancer (dated by TCRdb to 2017 to 2019). A note on the overall study: Therapy was started at some point between 2012 and 2014 for all patients, and atezolizumab 1,200 mg was administered intravenously every 3 weeks. The study was an exploratory multi-omic analysis of somatic, immune and clinical correlates of response to PD-L1 blockade with atezolizumab in urothelial cancer. Pretreatment tumor samples, along with matched peripheral blood serially collected before and after atezolizumab treatment, were subjected to TCR sequencing. Blood samples were analyzed 3 weeks after the start of treatment (second dose) and 6 weeks after the start of treatment. About 10 patients achieved durable clinical benefit and approximately 20 did not. Patients had an ECOG performance status of 0 or 1 and had received between 0 and 3 prior chemotherapy regimens. About 85% of the roughly 29 patients were identified as males with urothelial cancer of bladder origin, and a prior smoking history was reported by 18 of 29 patients. Blood samples yielded a median of 141,255 T cells and tens of thousands of unique TCRs, with median clonality roughly 0.084. Durable clinical benefit was defined as progression-free survival longer than 6 months, and TCR features were also tested against progression-free and overall survival. In the same patients, pretreatment tumors underwent whole exome sequencing and RNA sequencing in addition to TCR sequencing. Under 30 patients had pretreatment blood TCR-seq, about 24 had at least one posttreatment blood collection, and about 24 had tumor TCR-seq.

Sample time point, as interpreted from the label and publication: pretreatment peripheral blood. A cohort of 30 or so patients with locally advanced or metastatic urothelial carcinoma, treated at Memorial Sloan Kettering on a trial protocol, was included. Peripheral blood mononuclear cells were collected from each patient pretreatment and during treatment, giving between 1 and 8 total time points per patient. The Qiagen DNeasy Blood extraction kit was used to purify genomic DNA from total PBMCs and tumor samples. Collected pretreatment and during treatment, PBMCs were isolated and stored as previously described. General findings and caveats noted by the study authors: Among patients with durable benefit, tumor-associated TCR clones showed greater expansion in peripheral blood 3 weeks after treatment started (n ≈ 23, p = 0.022). Small sample size (n ≈ 27) and many exploratory analyses mean the results are intended to be hypothesis-generating. Improved progression-free and overall survival was found to be associated with pretreatment peripheral blood TCR clonality below the median.

Synthetic TCR analog templates were spiked into each PCR to estimate absolute template abundance from read counts. TCRbeta CDR3 regions were amplified from genomic DNA with bias-controlled V and J gene primers using the immunoSEQ assay. Sequencing of rearranged TCRbeta segments was performed at approximately 20X coverage. On the authors' methods: Clustering was used to correct sequencing errors, and CDR3s were annotated against IMGT to assign V, D and J genes. Downstream analyses used only productive TCRbeta rearrangements and left out out-of-frame or stop-codon sequences. Clonality was calculated as one minus the Shannon entropy normalized by the log of the number of unique productive sequences. Clones differing between time points or between blood and tumor were identified using Fisher's exact test with Benjamini-Hochberg correction, with an adjusted p below 0.01 applied as the threshold. TCRdb took over this immuneACCESS table, retaining in-frame rearrangements with V and J assigned. Such tables are incomplete; in checked studies, under half of the missing clones stem from an unresolved V gene, and the remainder is unexplained. That table gives V, J and clone size, and the DNA gave D and trimming. The sample has around 100,000 clones on record, more than 75% of them singletons. The biggest ten clones account for roughly 2% of the sample.

Points on this clone: The antigen it recognizes is unknown. Base qualities are missing; no much larger clone stands one base away.

This clonotype originated in a man aged 60 to 69 with urothelial cancer. The source was PBMCs, collected around atezolizumab (anti-PD-L1) treatment.

DNA sequence: TGTGCCAGCAGCTTAAGCGGCGGGAACTACGAGCAGTACTTC. Its coded protein is CASSLSGGNYEQYF. The rearrangement joined TRBV7-3 to TRBJ2-7; TRBD2 is a possible D gene, resting on 6 matching bases. The germline V gene specifies SGHTA as CDR1 and FQGTGA as CDR2. V drops 1 base and J drops 3 bases, leaving 10 bases in between. There are 14 amino acids in the CDR3, from cysteine to phenylalanine inclusive. CDR3 DNA only is kept here, 42 bases in frame from base 1.